A selection of T cell receptor beta chains follows, all from one sample in a study of T cell responses to AZD1222 COVID-19 vaccine. Sequencing used immunoSEQ multiplex PCR; TCRdb keeps in-frame clones, though not all of them. The data contain roughly 250,000 clones, 85% to 95% of them seen just once; the ten biggest clones take up around 0.5%. The sequencing here drew on peripheral blood, taken on day 0 of AZD1222 vaccination. These TCRs come from an adult in good health. CDR3s leave out the opening cysteine and the closing phenylalanine or tryptophan.

J gene,V gene,CDR3 protein
TRBJ2-3,TRBV7-9,ASSRRGDTDTQY
TRBJ2-3,TRBV9,ASSEGHVLTDTQY
TRBJ1-6,TRBV10-3,AISGAGNSPLH
TRBJ1-5,TRBV2,ATHPGTGPVPQH
TRBJ1-5,TRBV2,ASSTGPGDRPQH
TRBJ2-7,TRBV7-9,ASSPRTSGGGEQY
TRBJ1-2,TRBV2,DDHSEPKYGYT
TRBJ2-2,TRBV15,ATSRQGRGTGELF
TRBJ1-1,TRBV28,ASSSWTGRGTEAF
TRBJ2-7,TRBV28,ASSLRRAQYEQY
TRBJ2-5,TRBV7-9,ASSSGTGGRETQY
TRBJ1-5,TRBV28,ASSLVTGGGYQPQH
TRBJ2-1,TRBV11-1,ASSPPVGQGRTF
TRBJ2-3,TRBV4-1,ASSQARTSGAGVDTQY
TRBJ1-5,TRBV19,ASSIEGQGRQPQH
TRBJ2-7,TRBV4-1,ASSQEPGGDTYEQY
TRBJ2-7,TRBV19,ASSLIDGSYEQY
TRBJ1-1,TRBV10-2,ASAREGGTEAF
TRBJ2-7,TRBV28,ASLSSGVNTYEQY
TRBJ1-5,TRBV11-2,ASSLGNGGAGNQPQH
TRBJ2-7,TRBV5-1,ASSSSGGFRYEQY
TRBJ1-6,TRBV28,ASRGQISPLH
TRBJ2-4,TRBV5-1,ASSLAAGVGIQY
TRBJ2-1,TRBV7-3,ASSGQGSNEQF
TRBJ1-1,TRBV2,ASMRGGRSTEAF
TRBJ1-1,TRBV28,ASTSTHTEAF
TRBJ1-2,TRBV28,ASSFSPRGDRGYT
TRBJ2-3,TRBV9,ASSVVALAGELDTQY
TRBJ1-3,TRBV5-6,ASSLVADSGASGNTIY
TRBJ2-3,TRBV30,AWSVYACGVTDTQY
TRBJ1-4,TRBV28,ASSLTSGFGEKLF
TRBJ2-7,TRBV5-6,ASSLVMAYEQY
TRBJ2-6,TRBV12-3/TRBV12-4,ASSLETDVLT
TRBJ1-5,TRBV6-6,ASSRDGQPQH
TRBJ2-3,TRBV11-3,ASSSTSTDTQY
TRBJ1-2,TRBV28,ASSLLNGQQG
TRBJ1-1,TRBV24-1,ATSGGTEAF
TRBJ1-1,TRBV18,ASSPQLNTEAF
TRBJ2-1,TRBV7-3,ASSSAGAPPHDEQF
TRBJ2-1,TRBV3-1/TRBV3-2,ASSQEGLGGVSEQF
TRBJ2-2,TRBV10-3,AISDRQATGELF
TRBJ1-2,TRBV6-5,ASSSGQIGGYT
TRBJ2-7,TRBV19,ASRNRDRPNEQY
TRBJ2-5,TRBV5-4,ASSPSLSGRGETQY
TRBJ1-2,TRBV24-1,ATSSSGYGYT
TRBJ1-2,TRBV27,ASSPRAREGYGYT
TRBJ2-7,TRBV7-2,ASSSRAGAVGEQY
TRBJ1-5,TRBV3-1/TRBV3-2,ASSQSGRLQPQH
TRBJ1-3,TRBV9,ASSPGQTSGNTIY
TRBJ2-2,TRBV3-1/TRBV3-2,ASSPRDPNTGELF
TRBJ2-3,TRBV27,ASSLSGGTDTQY
TRBJ2-7,TRBV7-3,ASSLVNRKTIYEQY
TRBJ1-2,TRBV5-6,ASSWDSSNYGYT
TRBJ1-2,TRBV3-1/TRBV3-2,ASSQGTVNYGYT
TRBJ1-3,TRBV10-3,AISESGGPNTIY
TRBJ2-2,TRBV12-3/TRBV12-4,ASRDRYTGELF
TRBJ2-1,TRBV6-5,ASTLGQGPNEQF
TRBJ2-1,TRBV11-2,ASSSRGQYNEQF
TRBJ2-1,TRBV5-4,ASRASASSYNEQF